This is a list of T cell receptor beta chains from one sample in a study of T cells in Graves' hyperthyroidism and ophthalmopathy. TCRdb reanalysed the multiplex PCR reads using MiXCR and keeps one entry per CDR3 protein. The table has about 600,000 distinct CDR3 sequences, 15% to 20% seen once; the top ten hold around 3.5%. Input material: blood. All receptors derive from a woman between 40 and 50 years old with Graves' ophthalmopathy. Each CDR3 is given with its conserved first and last residue. The D gene is left open where the match is weak. Clone size appears in some rows only: once, few, many, or a class for an expanded clone.

d_call | cdr3_length | j_call | v_call | clone_size | cdr3_aa | cdr3_nt
TRBD1 | 16 | TRBJ2-2 | TRBV19 | . | CASSTRDRVMAGELFF | TGTGCCAGTAGTACACGGGACAGGGTAATGGCCGGGGAGCTGTTTTTT
. | 12 | TRBJ1-1 | TRBV20-1 | many | CSAHRVNTEAFF | TGCAGTGCGCACAGGGTGAACACTGAAGCTTTCTTT
. | 13 | TRBJ1-5 | TRBV30 | many | CAWSDSYNQPQHF | TGTGCCTGGAGTGACAGCTATAATCAGCCCCAGCATTTT
. | 16 | TRBJ2-7 | TRBV6-6 | many | CASSYSMGGRSYEQYF | TGTGCCAGCAGTTACTCGATGGGGGGCCGTTCCTACGAGCAGTACTTC
TRBD2 | 15 | TRBJ2-1 | TRBV6-1 | . | CASSEPSGNYNEQFF | TGTGCCAGCAGTGAACCTAGCGGGAATTACAATGAGCAGTTCTTC
. | 16 | TRBJ1-1 | TRBV20-1 | few | CSARDGGPAGATEAFF | TGCAGTGCTAGAGATGGGGGTCCTGCGGGGGCCACTGAAGCTTTCTTT
TRBD1 | 14 | TRBJ2-2 | TRBV7-9 | many | CASSLDRDTGELFF | TGTGCCAGCAGCCTGGACAGGGACACCGGGGAGCTGTTTTTT
TRBD2 | 16 | TRBJ2-1 | TRBV12-3/TRBV12-4 | few | CASSLVVAGGHNEQFF | TGTGCCAGCAGTTTAGTTGTAGCGGGAGGTCATAATGAGCAGTTCTTC
. | 12 | TRBJ2-1 | TRBV11-3 | many | CASSHRSGEQFF | TGTGCCAGCAGCCACAGGTCCGGTGAGCAGTTCTTC
TRBD2 | 14 | TRBJ2-5 | TRBV2 | many | CASSSSGRSETQYF | TGTGCCAGTTCGAGTAGCGGGAGATCGGAGACCCAGTACTTC
TRBD1 | 14 | TRBJ2-7 | TRBV28 | many | CASSNDRGVDEQYF | TGTGCCAGCAGCAACGACAGGGGGGTGGACGAGCAGTACTTC
TRBD1 | 14 | TRBJ2-2 | TRBV7-7 | . | CASQSQGSTGELFF | TGTGCTAGCCAATCACAGGGGTCAACCGGGGAGCTGTTTTTT
. | 13 | TRBJ2-5 | TRBV7-2 | . | CASSIDSGETQYF | TGTGCCAGCAGCATAGATAGCGGAGAGACCCAGTACTTC
TRBD1 | 17 | TRBJ2-7 | TRBV20-1 | . | CSAPDPHTGDPRDEQYF | TGCAGTGCGCCTGACCCCCATACAGGGGACCCTCGGGACGAGCAGTACTTC
. | 19 | TRBJ2-6 | TRBV6-5 | few | CASSCDPGPNCSGANVLTF | TGTGCCAGCAGTTGCGACCCGGGACCTAATTGCTCTGGGGCCAACGTCCTGACTTTC